Below are 10 T cell receptor beta chains sequenced from a single sample in a study of healthy donors' naive CD4 and CD8 T cells. A linear amplification protocol produced the TCR libraries from roughly 0.5 ug of total RNA. MiXCR, applied by TCRdb to the reads, yields one record per CDR3 protein. This table has around 180,000 distinct CDR3 sequences, about 70% appearing once. Sequenced input: naive CD4+ and CD8+ T cells sorted from blood, pooled from several donors. Receptors were obtained from a pool of human donors in good health; the sample pools cells from several healthy donors.

This rearrangement joins TRBV29-1 to TRBJ1-2; no definite D call. The CDR3 is made up of 13 amino acids. With 5 bases removed from V and 4 bases from J, the gap between germline ends came to 14 bases. Germline CDR1 reads SQVTM; CDR2 reads ANQGSEA. CDR3 nucleotides: TGCAGCGTTAAGGACGGTGACTTCTATGGCTACACCTTC. Protein: CSVKDGDFYGYTF. Supplemented by reference TRBV29-1 and TRBJ1-2, the full variable domain reads SAVISQKPSRDICQRGTSLTIQCQVDSQVTMMFWYRQQPGQSLTLIATANQGSEATYESGFVIDKFPISRPNLTFSTLTVSNMSPEDSSIYLCSVKDGDFYGYTFGSGTRLTVV.

This rearrangement joins TRBV29-1 to TRBJ2-7, with D possibly TRBD1 on 5 matching bases. Germline assignment: CDR1 SQVTM and CDR2 ANQGSEA. Trimming took 5 bases from V and 4 from J, leaving 9 bases between them. The CDR3 is made up of 11 amino acids. The CDR3 sequence is CSVSRQYEQYF. In DNA, the CDR3 is TGCAGCGTTTCCCGACAGTACGAGCAGTACTTC.

The chain links TRBV6-5 to TRBJ2-1, with 15 bases matching TRBD2. Germline V gene data show CDR1 as MNHEY and CDR2 as SVGAGI. The CDR3 spans 20 residues. Trimming cost V 6 bases and J 9 bases; bases outside gene matches: 21. This CDR3 is CASRHFPGQLGLAGGLEQFF. DNA for the CDR3: TGTGCCAGCAGGCACTTCCCGGGACAGCTAGGACTAGCGGGAGGGCTTGAGCAGTTCTTC.

The chain has TRBV5-1 and TRBJ2-2; D is ambiguous. This CDR3 contains 17 residues. V was pared by 0 bases and J by 4 bases, with 16 bases between. In germline, CDR1 is SGHRS, CDR2 YFSETQ. The CDR3: CASSLAIGQVSTGELFF. The CDR3, as DNA: TGCGCCAGCAGCTTGGCCATCGGCCAGGTTAGCACCGGGGAGCTGTTTTTT. Full variable domain (remainder filled in from reference TRBV5-1 and TRBJ2-2): KAGVTQTPRYLIKTRGQQVTLSCSPISGHRSVSWYQQTPGQGLQFLFEYFSETQRNKGNFPGRFSGRQFSNSRSEMNVSTLELGDSALYLCASSLAIGQVSTGELFFGEGSRLTVL.

The chain has TRBV29-1 and TRBJ2-1, with 8 bases fitting TRBD1. The length of the CDR3 is 13 residues. CDR1 and CDR2 from the germline V gene are SQVTM and ANQGSEA. V gave up 4 bases and J gave up 8 bases; unmatched junction bases: 7. The chain's CDR3 is CSVGLDRVYEQFF. The CDR3 region has the DNA TGCAGCGTTGGGTTGGACAGGGTTTATGAGCAGTTCTTC.

V gene TRBV27 combines with J gene TRBJ2-3; a weak D match, TRBD2 (6 bases). The length of the CDR3 is 15 residues. CDR1 is MNHEY, CDR2 SMNVEV, per germline (reference sequence). V shed 2 bases and J shed 4 bases, with 13 bases lying between them. In nucleotides, the CDR3 is TGTGCCAGCAGTTTAGGGTCGGGAGTTGCAGATACGCAGTATTTT. Translating gives CASSLGSGVADTQYF.

The chain has TRBV10-3 and TRBJ2-5, with TRBD2 identical over 9 bases. The CDR3 spans 13 residues. Germline CDR1 and CDR2: ENHRY and SYGVKD. Unmatched junction bases numbered 0, after V lost 4 bases and J lost 3 bases. CDR3 bases: TGTGCCATCAGTGTAGCGGGAGAAGAGACCCAGTACTTC. This codes for CAISVAGEETQYF.

The rearrangement joins TRBV6-5 to TRBJ2-7, with 8 bases fitting TRBD2. Germline V gene lookup returns CDR1 MNHEY and CDR2 SVGAGI. This CDR3 spans 18 amino acids. Trimming took 4 bases from V and 2 from J; bases not matched to a gene: 16. The CDR3 here is CASSLRLPEGTRTYEQYF. The CDR3 region has the DNA TGTGCCAGCAGTTTGCGCTTACCTGAAGGGACTAGAACCTACGAGCAGTACTTC.

The J gene is TRBJ2-1, the V gene TRBV6-5; 7 positions match TRBD1. Unmatched junction bases numbered 6, after V lost 6 bases and J lost 1 base. CDR1 MNHEY and CDR2 SVGAGI come from the germline V gene. This CDR3 comprises 15 residues. Written as DNA, the CDR3 is TGTGCCAGCAGCACAGGGGCAGGGTCCTACAATGAGCAGTTCTTC. Translation: CASSTGAGSYNEQFF.

This clonotype was detected only once. The junction departs from the called germline gene at one end, perhaps through a read error. The chain is built from TRBV5-1 and TRBJ1-2; D gene unclear. From germline, CDR1 is SGHRS and CDR2 YFSETQ. This CDR3 is built from 14 residues. The DNA for the CDR3 is TGCGCCAGCAGCTTGGAACGGACGGTCTATGACTACACCTTC. Translated: CASSLERTVYDYTF.